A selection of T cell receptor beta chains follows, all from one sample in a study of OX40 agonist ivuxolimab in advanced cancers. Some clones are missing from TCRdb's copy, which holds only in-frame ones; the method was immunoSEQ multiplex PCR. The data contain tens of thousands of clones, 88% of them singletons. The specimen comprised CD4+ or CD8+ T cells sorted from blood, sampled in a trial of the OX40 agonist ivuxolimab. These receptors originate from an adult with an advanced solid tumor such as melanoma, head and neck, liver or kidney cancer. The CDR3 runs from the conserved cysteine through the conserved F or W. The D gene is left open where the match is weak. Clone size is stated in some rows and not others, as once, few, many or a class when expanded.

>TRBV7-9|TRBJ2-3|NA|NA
TGTGCCAGCAGCTTAGGGGCTAGCGGCACAGATACGCAGTATTTT
CASSLGASGTDTQYF
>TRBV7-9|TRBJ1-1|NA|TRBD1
TGTGCCAGCAGGGGACAGGGATTGTCCACTGAAGCTTTCTTT
CASRGQGLSTEAFF
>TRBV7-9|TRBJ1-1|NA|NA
TGTGCCAGCAGCGCAGAGGGATGGGCAACTTTCTTT
CASSAEGWATFF
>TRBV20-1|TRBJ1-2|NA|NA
TGCAGTGTAAGGGGGTGGAATGGCTACACCTTC
CSVRGWNGYTF
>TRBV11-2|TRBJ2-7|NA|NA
TGTGCCAGCAGCTTAGATGGGGTTCCCTACGAGCAGTACTTC
CASSLDGVPYEQYF
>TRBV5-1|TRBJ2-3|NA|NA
TGCGCCAGCAGCTTGGCCGGCAGGGTTGATACAGATACGCAGTATTTT
CASSLAGRVDTDTQYF
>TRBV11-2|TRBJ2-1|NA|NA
TGTGCCAGCAGCTTGGGACACTACAATGAGCAGTTCTTC
CASSLGHYNEQFF
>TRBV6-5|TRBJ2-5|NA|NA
TGTGCCAGCAGTTCGGGGGCCAACGAGTTACAGACCCAGTACTTC
CASSSGANELQTQYF
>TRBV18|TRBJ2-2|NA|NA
TGTGCCAGCTCACGAGACAAAGGAAGAACCGGGGAGCTGTTTTTT
CASSRDKGRTGELFF
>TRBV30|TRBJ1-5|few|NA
TGTGCCTGGAGTGTTAGAGGGCAGGTGAGCAATCAGCCCCAGCATTTT
CAWSVRGQVSNQPQHF
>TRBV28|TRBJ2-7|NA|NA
TGTGCCAGCAGTCTCCAATACGAGCAGTACTTC
CASSLQYEQYF
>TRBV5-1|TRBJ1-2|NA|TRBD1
TGCGCCAGCAGCTGGGGTCGGGACAGGGTGAATGGCTACACCTTC
CASSWGRDRVNGYTF
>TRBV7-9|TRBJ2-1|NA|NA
TGTGCCAGCAGCTTATTGTTTTTGAATCCCCGGAAAGGCAATGAGCAGTTCTTC
CASSLLFLNPRKGNEQFF
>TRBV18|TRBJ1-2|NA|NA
TGTGCCAGCTCACCATCGCAGACCTATGGCTACACCTTC
CASSPSQTYGYTF
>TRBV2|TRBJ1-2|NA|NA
TGTGCCAGCACGATGACAGGCCTCTATGGCTACACCTTC
CASTMTGLYGYTF
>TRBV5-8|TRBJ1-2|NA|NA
TGTGCCAGCAGACCCCGCGGGGACTATGGCTACACCTTC
CASRPRGDYGYTF
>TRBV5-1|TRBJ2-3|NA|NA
TGCGCCAGCAGCTTGGATACTAGCCGGGATACGCAGTATTTT
CASSLDTSRDTQYF
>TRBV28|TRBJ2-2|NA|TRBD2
TGTGCCAGCAGCCCCCGGGGGGGCGGTGTTGGTACCGGGGAGCTGTTTTTT
CASSPRGGGVGTGELFF